The 19 T cell receptor beta chains in this list originate from one sample, sequenced in a study of patients and donors after allogeneic stem cell transplantation. TCRdb re-analysed the RT-PCR reads in MiXCR, keeping a single row per CDR3 protein. The table includes about 210,000 distinct CDR3 sequences, around 41% detected once. Sequencing was carried out using blood, either unsorted or a sorted T cell fraction (not recorded which). The receptors come from a human donor who was either an allogeneic HSCT recipient or a stem cell or donor lymphocyte infusion donor (not recorded which). It is not recorded whose cells these are; they may come from a transplant donor.

This clonotype was counted a few times. The chain combines TRBV12-3 or TRBV12-4 with TRBJ1-1; D call uncertain. The length of the CDR3 is 15 residues. The germline V and J ends were trimmed by 1 base and 0 bases, with 9 bases remaining between them. The CDR3 protein is CASSLGPIMNTEAFF. The CDR3 DNA is TGTGCCAGCAGTTTAGGGCCGATCATGAACACTGAAGCTTTCTTT.

This clonotype was detected only a few times. V usage is TRBV20-1 and J usage is TRBJ1-2, with 8 bases fitting TRBD1. The CDR3 loop spans 14 amino acids. Trimming took 1 base from V and 5 from J; bases not matched to a gene: 6. The germline V gene has CDR1 DFQATT and CDR2 SNEGSKA (reference sequence). The CDR3 protein is CSARGGTGVYGYTF. DNA of the CDR3: TGCAGTGCTAGAGGCGGGACAGGCGTTTATGGCTACACCTTC.

The chain's CDR3 is CSTARETQYF. CDR3 sequence (DNA): TGCAGCACCGCTCGGGAGACCCAGTACTTC. The rearrangement links TRBV29-1 to TRBJ2-5; the D is unclear. The CDR3 is made up of 10 amino acids. Between the trimmed V and J ends, which lost 8 bases and 5 bases, there was a span of 9 bases. Germline CDR1 reads SQVTM; CDR2 reads ANQGSEA.

This rearrangement joins TRBV4-2 to TRBJ2-7; the match to TRBD1 covers 7 bases. Germline CDR1 reads LGHNA; CDR2 reads YNFKEQ. V was pared by 2 bases and J by 3 bases, with 7 bases of the junction left unmatched. This CDR3 region has 15 residues. The CDR3 DNA follows: TGTGCCAGCAGCCAAAGTGGGACAGCCGACTACGAGCAGTACTTC. As protein: CASSQSGTADYEQYF.

The V and J genes are TRBV12-3 or TRBV12-4 and TRBJ1-4; no reliable D call. The CDR3 sequence is 14 residues long. Trimming left V 5 bases short and J 3 bases short, with 10 bases between. The CDR3 loop is CASSEWASNEKLFF. The DNA of the CDR3 is TGTGCCAGCAGTGAATGGGCCTCTAATGAAAAACTGTTTTTT.

This rearrangement joins TRBV27 to TRBJ2-2; D is unclear. CDR1 MNHEY and CDR2 SMNVEV come from the germline V gene (reference sequence). V shed 5 bases and J shed 5 bases, with 9 bases lying between them. The CDR3 totals 13 residues. The CDR3 DNA sequence: TGTGCCAGCAGTCCAGGAGATACCGGGGAGCTGTTTTTT. Protein product: CASSPGDTGELFF.

This chain uses TRBV30 with TRBJ2-1; no firm D call. The V end was cut by 1 base, the J end by 7 bases, with 5 bases between. The CDR3 is made up of 11 amino acids. Germline V gene sequence: CDR1 GTSNPN, CDR2 SVGIG (reference sequence). CDR3 sequence: CAWSDGNEQFF. The CDR3, as DNA: TGTGCCTGGAGTGATGGAAATGAGCAGTTCTTC.

This sequence joins TRBV7-2 and TRBJ1-1, with D possibly TRBD1 on 5 matching bases. The CDR3 is 16 residues long. With 5 bases removed from V and 0 bases from J, the gap between germline ends came to 16 bases. Germline CDR1 reads SGHTA; CDR2 reads FQGNSA. CDR3 sequence (DNA): TGTGCCAGCAGCCCATCAGCAGGGCTCTTGAACACTGAAGCTTTCTTT. Residues: CASSPSAGLLNTEAFF.

This sequence joins TRBV20-1 and TRBJ2-7; D is possibly TRBD2 (5 bases). The length of the CDR3 is 14 residues. From germline, CDR1 is DFQATT and CDR2 SNEGSKA (reference sequence). The V end was cut by 3 bases, the J end by 2 bases, with 14 bases between. In nucleotides, the CDR3 is TGCAGTGCTAGGAAGGCAGGAGGCGCCTACGAGCAGTACTTC. It codes for CSARKAGGAYEQYF.

The J gene is TRBJ1-1, the V gene TRBV6-5; D possibly corresponds to TRBD1 (6 bases). The CDR3 loop spans 13 amino acids. Germline V gene lookup returns CDR1 MNHEY and CDR2 SVGAGI. Trimming removed 8 bases from V and 3 bases from J, with 13 bases in between. The CDR3 DNA is TGTGCCAGCGGAGTTGCAGGGGACACTGAAGCTTTCTTT. This gives the protein CASGVAGDTEAFF.

The V call is TRBV5-5, the J call TRBJ1-1; D ambiguous. The germline V and J ends were trimmed by 4 bases and 0 bases, with 10 bases remaining between them. This CDR3 has 14 amino acids. Per germline, CDR1 SGHKS and CDR2 YYEKEE (reference sequence). CDR3 sequence: CASSPRHLNTEAFF. The CDR3 DNA reads as TGTGCCAGCAGCCCCCGCCACCTGAACACTGAAGCTTTCTTT.

The chain couples TRBV28 to TRBJ1-6, with D uncertain. The CDR3 consists of 15 residues. Trimming left V 7 bases short and J 0 bases short, with 10 bases between. Germline V gives CDR1 MDHEN, CDR2 SYDVKM. CDR3 nucleotides: TGTGCCAGCATCTCCCGGGGCTCCTATAATTCACCCCTCCACTTT. Encoded protein: CASISRGSYNSPLHF. Using reference TRBV28 and TRBJ1-6 for the parts outside the CDR3, the full variable domain is DVKVTQSSRYLVKRTGEKVFLECVQDMDHENMFWYRQDPGLGLRLIYFSYDVKMKEKGDIPEGYSVSREKKERFSLILESASTNQTSMYLCASISRGSYNSPLHFGNGTRLTVT.

The chain is built from TRBV6-4 and TRBJ2-1, with 7 bases matching TRBD2. Looked up from germline, CDR1 is MRHNA and CDR2 is SNTAGT. The V gene end was trimmed by 4 bases and the J gene end by 7 bases; junction bases not matched to a gene: 7. This CDR3 is 14 amino acids long. CDR3 nucleotides: TGTGCCAGCAGTGGGGCAGCGGGGCGGAATGAGCAGTTCTTC. This gives the protein CASSGAAGRNEQFF.

This chain links TRBV7-9 with TRBJ1-1, with TRBD1 as a possible D gene (5 bases). V was trimmed by 5 bases and J by 5 bases, leaving 24 bases between them. This CDR3 region has 17 residues. The V gene's germline CDR1 is SEHNR and CDR2 FQNEAQ (reference sequence). As DNA, the CDR3 is TGTGCCAGCAGCCGCCTCCGGGACCGCTGGACCGGAACTGAAGCTTTCTTT. This encodes CASSRLRDRWTGTEAFF.

This clonotype was seen a few times. The chain uses TRBV29-1 and TRBJ2-3; D may be TRBD1 (6 bases). CDR3 length equals 12 residues. Germline assignment: CDR1 SQVTM and CDR2 ANQGSEA. V gave up 4 bases and J gave up 6 bases, with 11 bases separating them. For the CDR3, the DNA is TGCAGCGTTGTCGGACAGCCCGATACGCAGTATTTT. Its protein product is CSVVGQPDTQYF.

Details on this clonotype: At one of its ends the junction is not consistent with the germline gene, which may arise from a read error. The CDR3 coding sequence is TGTGCCAGCAGTTCAGGGGGAATCGAGCAATACTTC. Amino acid sequence: CASSSGGIEQYF. This rearrangement joins TRBV12-3 or TRBV12-4 to TRBJ2-7; 7 positions match TRBD1. This CDR3 region has 12 residues.

This clonotype has a handful of counts. The genes are TRBV20-1 and TRBJ1-2; TRBD1 matches 10 bases. Trimming at V came to 0 bases and at J to 5 bases, leaving 9 bases not matched to a gene. The germline gives CDR1 DFQATT, CDR2 SNEGSKA (reference sequence). This CDR3 contains 16 residues. CDR3 amino acids: CSARDWDRGTEYGYTF. For the CDR3, the DNA is TGCAGTGCTAGAGATTGGGACAGGGGCACCGAATATGGCTACACCTTC.

In its sample, this clonotype was seen a few times. V and J are TRBV20-1 and TRBJ1-2, with 9 bases aligning to TRBD1. V lost 3 bases to trimming and J lost 2 bases; unmatched junction nucleotides: 4. The CDR3 spans 14 residues. Germline CDR1 DFQATT, CDR2 SNEGSKA (reference sequence). CDR3 DNA: TGCAGTGCTAGTATGGGACAGGGAAACTATGGCTACACCTTC. Translation: CSASMGQGNYGYTF.

The chain recombines TRBV28 with TRBJ1-5; 9 bases align to TRBD1. Per the germline V gene, CDR1 is MDHEN and CDR2 is SYDVKM. The CDR3 spans 16 residues. Trimming took 7 bases from V and 6 from J; bases not matched to a gene: 13. The CDR3 DNA is TGTGCCAGCATCCGCGGGGGACAGGGAATAAGTCAGCCCCAGCATTTT. Residues: CASIRGGQGISQPQHF.